This TCR beta chain is drawn from a study of blood T cell repertoires in COVID-19. Across the whole study: PBMCs, B-cell-depleted T cells, or T cells provided the cDNA or gDNA that made up the material.

Some clones are missing from TCRdb's copy, which holds only in-frame ones; the method was immunoSEQ multiplex PCR. This table holds roughly 150,000 clones, roughly nine tenths found once. Trimming shortened V by 3 bases and J by 4 bases, and 11 bases separated the two germline ends. The germline V gene encodes CDR1 DFQATT and CDR2 SNEGSKA (reference sequence). The CDR3 loop spans 13 amino acids. Material for sequencing was peripheral blood. The sequence derives from a man aged 55 to 70 with acute or convalescent COVID-19. This chain connects TRBV20-1 to TRBJ2-3; tentative D call: TRBD2 (5 bases). The CDR3 DNA follows: TGCAGTGCTAGTTTGGGGAGCCCAGATACGCAGTATTTT. Its translation: CSASLGSPDTQYF.